The 13 T cell receptor beta chains given below trace back to one sample, sequenced in a study of T cell changes during pregnancy in multiple sclerosis. Libraries were prepared by immunoSEQ multiplex PCR; TCRdb keeps only in-frame clonotypes and omits some of them. Among 80,000 to 95,000 clones listed, 93% were seen once. The sample consisted of peripheral blood, taken in the third trimester of pregnancy. The source of these receptors is a female donor in good health, enrolled as a control in a pregnancy study.

This clone appeared a single time. This chain links TRBV11-2 with TRBJ1-3; D gene ambiguous. The germline V and J ends were trimmed by 4 bases and 3 bases, with 7 bases remaining between them. Germline CDR1 is SGHAT and CDR2 is FQNNGV. This CDR3 has 13 amino acids. CDR3 loop: CASSSTGGNTIYF. In nucleotides, the CDR3 is TGTGCCAGCAGCTCCACGGGTGGAAACACCATATATTTT.

The chain joins TRBV2 to TRBJ2-3; 13 nucleotides align to TRBD2. Unmatched junction bases numbered 7, after V lost 0 bases and J lost 4 bases. From germline, CDR1 is SNHLY and CDR2 FYNNEI. This CDR3 spans 18 amino acids. This CDR3 is CASSEAMGLAGQSDTQYF. CDR3 bases: TGTGCCAGCAGTGAAGCGATGGGACTAGCGGGACAGTCAGATACGCAGTATTTT.

This sequence joins TRBV7-2 and TRBJ2-3; D might be TRBD2 (5 bases). The CDR3 has 12 amino acids. Germline CDR1 and CDR2: SGHTA and FQGNSA. V was cut by 5 bases and J by 6 bases, with 9 bases left in between. DNA of the CDR3: TGTGCCAGCAGCCCCCAGCGGGATACGCAGTATTTT. Protein: CASSPQRDTQYF.

The chain recombines TRBV7-2 with TRBJ2-7; possibly TRBD2 for D (6 bases). V lost 0 bases and J lost 0, with 9 bases in between. The CDR3 totals 15 residues. The germline gives CDR1 SGHTA, CDR2 FQGNSA. DNA for the CDR3: TGTGCCAGCAGCTTAGCACGGGGGTCCTCCTACGAGCAGTACTTC. It encodes CASSLARGSSYEQYF.

This clone appeared once. The chain couples TRBV15 to TRBJ1-1; D is unclear. Trimming left V 5 bases short and J 3 bases short, with 10 bases between. CDR3 length: 13 residues. Germline loops: CDR1 LNHNV, CDR2 YYDKDF (reference sequence). The CDR3 loop is CATSEDIYTEAFF. CDR3 DNA sequence: TGTGCCACCAGCGAAGACATCTACACTGAAGCTTTCTTT.

The rearrangement joins TRBV4-1 to TRBJ2-7; TRBD2 matches 9 bases. The length of the CDR3 is 16 residues. CDR1 and CDR2 (germline): MGHRA, YSYEKL. The trim removed 5 bases at V and 2 bases at J, leaving 10 bases unmatched. The CDR3 here is CASSSGVAGGPYEQYF. The CDR3 bases are TGCGCCAGCAGCTCAGGGGTGGCGGGAGGGCCCTACGAGCAGTACTTC.

The J gene is TRBJ2-7, the V gene TRBV13; TRBD2 agrees at 11 bases. Germline CDR1 and CDR2: PRHDT and FYEKMQ (reference sequence). The CDR3 totals 16 residues. Trimming cost V 11 bases and J 2 bases; bases outside gene matches: 14. The CDR3 DNA follows: TGTGCCTCATCCGGGACTAGCGGAACAGGGCCCTACGAGCAGTACTTC. Translation: CASSGTSGTGPYEQYF.

This clone was observed a single time. The rearrangement links TRBV14 to TRBJ2-1; 7 bases agree with TRBD2. The V segment lost 0 bases and the J segment 4 bases; nucleotides outside the gene matches: 6. The CDR3 sequence is 16 residues long. The germline V gene has CDR1 SGHDN and CDR2 FVKESK. CDR3 region: CASSQDGLGVYNEQFF. In DNA form, the CDR3 reads TGTGCCAGCAGCCAAGACGGACTAGGGGTTTACAATGAGCAGTTCTTC.

This chain connects TRBV28 to TRBJ1-1, with a tentative D call TRBD1 (5 bases). Germline CDR1 and CDR2: MDHEN and SYDVKM. The CDR3 runs to 15 residues. V lost 5 bases and J 5 bases, leaving 18 bases between the germline ends. In nucleotides, the CDR3 is TGTGCCAGCAGTCCCCCCAAGGGGACTTTGACTGAAGCTTTCTTT. This encodes CASSPPKGTLTEAFF.

Turning to this clone: Other DNA sequences in this sample translate to the same CDR3. The chain links TRBV5-1 to TRBJ2-5; 8 positions agree with TRBD1. This CDR3 spans 14 amino acids. V dropped 4 bases and J dropped 2; count of bases not matched to a gene: 4. Germline lookup yields CDR1 SGHRS and CDR2 YFSETQ. The CDR3 here is CASSPGTGQETQYF. The CDR3 region has the DNA TGCGCCAGCAGCCCTGGGACAGGACAAGAGACCCAGTACTTC.

The chain employs TRBV4-1 and TRBJ2-5; D is ambiguous. Trimming cost V 1 base and J 2 bases, with 5 bases left between them. CDR3 length equals 13 residues. Germline CDR1 reads MGHRA; CDR2 reads YSYEKL. The CDR3 region is CASSQGRQETQYF. In nucleotides, the CDR3 is TGCGCCAGCAGCCAAGGGCGGCAAGAGACCCAGTACTTC.

The chain links TRBV27 to TRBJ2-7; no definite D call. Germline V lookup: CDR1 MNHEY, CDR2 SMNVEV (reference sequence). Trimming removed 5 bases at V and 0 bases at J, with 8 bases between. The CDR3 has 13 amino acids. The CDR3 reads CASSPSSSYEQYF. CDR3 sequence (DNA): TGTGCCAGCAGTCCATCTAGCTCCTACGAGCAGTACTTC.

V and J are TRBV18 and TRBJ2-4; TRBD2 is a possible D gene (6 bases). There are 17 residues in the CDR3. The V end was cut by 0 bases, the J end by 3 bases, with 15 bases between. Germline V gene sequence: CDR1 KGHSH, CDR2 LQKENI. In DNA form, the CDR3 reads TGTGCCAGCTCACCACCGGCAACACTAGCTGGCAAAAACATTCAGTACTTC. This codes for CASSPPATLAGKNIQYF.